This T cell receptor beta chain derives from a study of blood T cell repertoires in COVID-19. Study background: The United States, Italy and Spain provided the acute and convalescent COVID-19 samples. T cells, B-cell-depleted T cells, or PBMCs supplied cDNA or gDNA.

The V gene lost 4 bases and the J gene lost 6 bases, with 7 bases spanning the gap. CDR3 size: 11 residues. Per germline, CDR1 LGHDT and CDR2 YNNKEL (reference sequence). Source study methods: Nucleated cell number was recorded as an estimate derived from reference gene primer amplification. Sequenced by immunoSEQ multiplex PCR; TCRdb stores in-frame clones only, minus some. V and J calls and clone size are those listed in that table; D and trimming were worked out from the DNA. The sample shows about 280,000 clones, roughly 87% of them seen only once. V is TRBV3-1 (or the pseudogene TRBV3-2) and J is TRBJ2-7; maybe TRBD2 (6 bases). Material: peripheral blood. This clonotype was obtained from a man aged 18 to 30 with active or convalescent COVID-19. The CDR3, as DNA: TGTGCCAGCAGCCGGGAGGCCGAGCAGTACTTC. This codes for CASSREAEQYF.